The rows below give T cell receptor beta chains drawn from one sample of a study of CD8+ T cells in alopecia areata. Data came from immunoSEQ multiplex PCR; TCRdb stores just in-frame clones and leaves some out. The sample has about 150,000 clones; about three fifths are singletons. Input material: CD8+ T cells sorted from blood. The receptor set was obtained from a human donor in good health. Each CDR3 is given with its conserved first and last residue. A D gene is named only where the DNA matches it firmly. Not all rows give a size; the values are once, few, many and, for expanded clones, a class.

>-|TRBJ1-2|TRBV29-1|11|-
TGCAGCGTTGATGGGGATGGGGGCTACACCTTC
CSVDGDGGYTF
>-|TRBJ2-7|TRBV30|12|-
TGTGCCTGGAGTGTACGGGGGTACGAGCAGTACTTC
CAWSVRGYEQYF
>-|TRBJ1-3|TRBV29-1|15|-
TGCAGCGTTGAGGACGCGGAGAGCTCTGGAAACACCATATATTTT
CSVEDAESSGNTIYF
>TRBD2|TRBJ2-1|TRBV9|14|-
TGTGCCAGCAGCCTAGCGGGAGAGTCGGATGAGCAGTTCTTC
CASSLAGESDEQFF
>-|TRBJ2-7|TRBV14|11|-
TGTGCCAGCAGCCCTGGACCGGAGCAGTACTTC
CASSPGPEQYF
>TRBD2|TRBJ2-7|TRBV10-2|13|medium-sized
TGCGCCAGCTGCACTAGCGGGACCTACGAGCAGTACTTC
CASCTSGTYEQYF
>-|TRBJ1-2|TRBV14|15|few
TGTGCCAGCAGCTCCAGACTATGTTGGAACTATGGCTACACCTTC
CASSSRLCWNYGYTF
>TRBD1|TRBJ2-7|TRBV29-1|15|-
TGCAGCGTTGGACAGGGAATAGCCTTAAGCTACGAGCAGTACTTC
CSVGQGIALSYEQYF
>-|TRBJ2-2|TRBV13|14|-
TGTGCCAGCAGCCAGCCTCCGAACACCGGGGAGCTGTTTTTT
CASSQPPNTGELFF
>-|TRBJ1-1|TRBV27|14|-
TGTGCCAGCAGTTTATCCCGACAGAACACTGAAGCTTTCTTT
CASSLSRQNTEAFF
>-|TRBJ1-4|TRBV25-1|14|-
TGTGCCAGCAGTGATACCCAGGGATGTGTGGAACTGTTTTTT
CASSDTQGCVELFF
>-|TRBJ1-1|TRBV4-1|15|-
TGCGCCAGCAGCTCCAAGACAGGCGTGAACACTGAAGCTTTCTTT
CASSSKTGVNTEAFF
>TRBD2|TRBJ2-1|TRBV29-1|17|once
TGCAGCGTTGAAGCGGCTGGGACTAGCGGGGGGGGAGATGAGCAGTTCTTC
CSVEAAGTSGGGDEQFF
>TRBD1|TRBJ2-1|TRBV30|13|-
TGTGCCTGGAGTGAGGACAGGGGAGTTGAGCAGTTCTTC
CAWSEDRGVEQFF
>-|TRBJ2-7|TRBV5-4|15|few
TGTGCCAGCAGCCCTGGTGGCAGGGGACCTTACGAGCAGTACTTC
CASSPGGRGPYEQYF
>TRBD1|TRBJ1-5|TRBV19|16|-
TGTGCCAGTAGCATCCACAGGGGTGGGAGCAATCAGCCCCAGCATTTT
CASSIHRGGSNQPQHF
>-|TRBJ1-2|TRBV13|15|-
TGTGCCAGCAGCGACAGGACAGCTGCTAACTATGGCTACACCTTC
CASSDRTAANYGYTF
>-|TRBJ2-3|TRBV11-2|12|-
TGTGCCAGCAGCGACCTTTGGGATACGCAGTATTTT
CASSDLWDTQYF
>-|TRBJ2-6|TRBV9|15|-
TGTGCCAGCAGCGTAGATCTGGTTATGTCCAACGTCCTGACTTTC
CASSVDLVMSNVLTF
>TRBD2|TRBJ2-7|TRBV6-5|14|once
TGTGCCAGCAGCGTTCAGCGGGAGCCCTACGAGCAGTACTTC
CASSVQREPYEQYF
>-|TRBJ2-1|TRBV2|11|once
TGTGCCAGCAGTGTTGCCAATGAGCAGTTCTTC
CASSVANEQFF
>-|TRBJ2-1|TRBV11-2|14|-
TGTGCCAGCAGCTTAGGGGATCGGCTCAATGAGCAGTTCTTC
CASSLGDRLNEQFF
>-|TRBJ2-5|TRBV4-1|15|-
TGCGCCAGCAGCCAAGGAGGTGGGATCCAAGAGACCCAGTACTTC
CASSQGGGIQETQYF
>-|TRBJ2-7|TRBV5-1|13|few
TGCGCCAGCAGCTTGCTGACAGCCTACGAGCAGTACTTC
CASSLLTAYEQYF
>-|TRBJ2-5|TRBV29-1|12|few
TGCAGCGTTGAGGGGGACCTGGAGACCCAGTACTTC
CSVEGDLETQYF
>-|TRBJ1-4|TRBV6-6|16|-
TGTGCCAGCAGCTGGTCCCCTGCAGCAACTAATGAAAAACTGTTTTTT
CASSWSPAATNEKLFF
>-|TRBJ1-1|TRBV7-9|13|-
TGTGCCAGCAGCTCGCCTGGGAGGCCTGAAGCTTTCTTT
CASSSPGRPEAFF
>-|TRBJ2-5|TRBV7-9|11|-
TGTGCCAGCAGCTTAGACGGGACCCAGTACTTC
CASSLDGTQYF
>TRBD2|TRBJ2-1|TRBV29-1|13|few
TGCAGCGTTGGGCGGGAGACGACGAATGAGCAGTTCTTC
CSVGRETTNEQFF
>-|TRBJ2-6|TRBV28|14|-
TGTGCCAGCAGTTTACCCGGTAGGGCCAACGTCCTGACTTTC
CASSLPGRANVLTF
>TRBD2|TRBJ2-7|TRBV10-3|16|-
TGTGCCATCAGAAGGTTGACTAGCGGGAGTGGGTACGAGCAGTACTTC
CAIRRLTSGSGYEQYF
>-|TRBJ1-4|TRBV20-1|11|-
TGCAGTGCTAGAGTTAGTGAAAAACTGTTTTTT
CSARVSEKLFF
>TRBD1|TRBJ1-2|TRBV29-1|11|-
TGCAGCGTCCCCCGGACAGGCGGCTACACCTTC
CSVPRTGGYTF
>-|TRBJ2-3|TRBV6-6|15|-
TGTGCCAGCAGTTACTCCCTGGAAGACACAGATACGCAGTATTTT
CASSYSLEDTDTQYF
>TRBD1|TRBJ2-4|TRBV15|15|few
TGTGCCACCAGCACTACCCCGGGACAGGGTGCCGGGCAGCAATTC
CATSTTPGQGAGQQF
>-|TRBJ1-1|TRBV30|12|once
TGTGCCTGGAGTGCCGGAAACACTGAAGCTTTCTTT
CAWSAGNTEAFF
>-|TRBJ2-3|TRBV15|14|-
TGTGCCACCAGCAGAGAGGGAGGAAGGGATACGCAGTATTTT
CATSREGGRDTQYF
>-|TRBJ2-7|TRBV29-1|13|-
TGCAGCGTTGAAGAGGGGGTCTCCTACGAGCAGTACTTC
CSVEEGVSYEQYF
>TRBD2|TRBJ2-7|TRBV29-1|13|-
TGCAGCGTTGCGATAGCGGGAGGGTACGAGCAGTACTTC
CSVAIAGGYEQYF
>-|TRBJ2-7|TRBV9|14|few
TGTGCCAGCAGCACATCGGACTACTCCTACGAGCAGTACTTC
CASSTSDYSYEQYF
>TRBD2|TRBJ2-7|TRBV11-2|14|-
TGTGCCAGCTCAGGCGGACTAGCGGGCTACGAGCAGTACTTC
CASSGGLAGYEQYF
>-|TRBJ2-7|TRBV27|12|-
TGTGCCCCCTATGGCAGGATGAACGAGCAGTACTTC
CAPYGRMNEQYF
>-|TRBJ2-2|TRBV4-1|16|many
TGCGCCAGCAGCCCAATCTCGGGAGTACTCAGCGGGGAGCTGTTTTTT
CASSPISGVLSGELFF
>TRBD2|TRBJ2-1|TRBV5-4|19|-
TGTGCCAGCAGCCCCCCAGTAGGCCGGGAGGGCGCCTCCTACAATGAGCAGTTCTTC
CASSPPVGREGASYNEQFF
>-|TRBJ2-7|TRBV29-1|11|-
TGCAGCGTCGAAGGACGTGACGAGCAGTACTTC
CSVEGRDEQYF
>TRBD1|TRBJ1-2|TRBV23-1|15|few
TGCGCCAGCAGTCAATCGCCCGGGACAGGGGTTGGCTACACCTTC
CASSQSPGTGVGYTF
>TRBD1|TRBJ2-1|TRBV9|18|-
TGTGCCAGCAGCGTAGAAAAGTCGGGACAGGGCTACATTCATGAGCAGTTCTTC
CASSVEKSGQGYIHEQFF
>-|TRBJ2-3|TRBV9|15|once
TGTGCCAGCAGCGTAGTAGGGGTTCTCACAGATACGCAGTATTTT
CASSVVGVLTDTQYF
>-|TRBJ1-1|TRBV4-1|15|-
TGCGCCAGCAGCCGGGACCGGGGCCCCAACACTGAAGCTTTCTTT
CASSRDRGPNTEAFF
>TRBD1|TRBJ2-1|TRBV5-4|12|-
TGTGCCAGCCGGACAGGGAACAATGAGCAGTTCTTC
CASRTGNNEQFF
>-|TRBJ2-2|TRBV5-1|15|-
TGCGCCAGCAGCTTGGCCAGGGTTGACACCGGGGAGCTGTTTTTT
CASSLARVDTGELFF
>-|TRBJ2-1|TRBV6-6|12|-
TGTGCCAGCAGCAACGGGTACAATGAGCAGTTCTTC
CASSNGYNEQFF
>-|TRBJ1-2|TRBV10-2|16|-
TGCGCCAGCAGTGAGTCAGGGGAAGTCCTTAACTATGGCTACACCTTC
CASSESGEVLNYGYTF